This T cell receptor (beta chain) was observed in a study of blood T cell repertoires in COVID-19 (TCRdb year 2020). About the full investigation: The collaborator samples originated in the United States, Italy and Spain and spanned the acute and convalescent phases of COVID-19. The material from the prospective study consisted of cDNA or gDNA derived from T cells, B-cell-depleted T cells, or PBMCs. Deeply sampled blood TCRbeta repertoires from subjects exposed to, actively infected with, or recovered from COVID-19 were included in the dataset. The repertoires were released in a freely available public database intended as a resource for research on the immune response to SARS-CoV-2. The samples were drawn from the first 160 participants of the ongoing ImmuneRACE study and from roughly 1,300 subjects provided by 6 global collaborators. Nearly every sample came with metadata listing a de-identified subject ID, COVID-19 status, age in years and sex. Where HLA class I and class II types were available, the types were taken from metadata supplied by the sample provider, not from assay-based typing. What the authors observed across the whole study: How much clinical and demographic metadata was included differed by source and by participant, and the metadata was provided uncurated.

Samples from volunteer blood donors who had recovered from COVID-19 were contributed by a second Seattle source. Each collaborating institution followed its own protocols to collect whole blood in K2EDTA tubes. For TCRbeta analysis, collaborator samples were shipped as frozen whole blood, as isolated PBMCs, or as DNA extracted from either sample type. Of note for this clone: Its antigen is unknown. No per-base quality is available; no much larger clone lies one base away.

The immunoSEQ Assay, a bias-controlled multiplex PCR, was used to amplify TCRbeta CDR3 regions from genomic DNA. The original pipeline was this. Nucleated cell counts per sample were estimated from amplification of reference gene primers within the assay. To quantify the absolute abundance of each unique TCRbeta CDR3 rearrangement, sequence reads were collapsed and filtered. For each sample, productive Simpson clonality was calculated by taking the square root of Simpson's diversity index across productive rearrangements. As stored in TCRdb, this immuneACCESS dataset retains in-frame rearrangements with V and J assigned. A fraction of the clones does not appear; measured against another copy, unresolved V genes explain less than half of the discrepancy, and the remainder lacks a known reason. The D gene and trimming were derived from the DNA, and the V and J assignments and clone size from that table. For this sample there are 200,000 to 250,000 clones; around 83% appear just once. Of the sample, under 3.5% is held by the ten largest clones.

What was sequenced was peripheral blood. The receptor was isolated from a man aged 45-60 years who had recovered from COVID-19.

Read as DNA, the sequence is TGTGCCAGCAGCCTTAGGGGGAGAAGGAACACCGGGGAGCTGTTTTTT. This gives the protein CASSLRGRRNTGELFF. The chain employs TRBV2 and TRBJ2-2; perhaps TRBD1 is the D gene, with 6 bases matching. Looking up the germline V gene yields CDR1 SNHLY and CDR2 FYNNEI. V and J are truncated by 6 bases and 1 base respectively, leaving an intervening sequence of 15 bases. Taken from cysteine to phenylalanine, the CDR3 has 16 residues. The entry retains the CDR3 DNA only, 48 bases that are in frame from base 1.